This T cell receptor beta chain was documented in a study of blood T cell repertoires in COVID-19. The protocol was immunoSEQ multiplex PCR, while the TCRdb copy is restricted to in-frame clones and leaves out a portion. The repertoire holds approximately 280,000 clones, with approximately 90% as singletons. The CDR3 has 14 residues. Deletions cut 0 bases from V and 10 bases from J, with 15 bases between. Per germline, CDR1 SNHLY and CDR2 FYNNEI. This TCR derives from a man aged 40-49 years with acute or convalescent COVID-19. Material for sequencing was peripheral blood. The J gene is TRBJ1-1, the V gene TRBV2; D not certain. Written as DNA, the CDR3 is TGTGCCAGCAGTGAAGCAGGTTGGGCATTAGGAGCTTTCTTT. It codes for CASSEAGWALGAFF.